The 10 T cell receptor beta chains below were found in one sample sequenced in a study of CD8+ T cells in alopecia areata. Investigators isolated RNA and reverse transcribed it into cDNA to act as the sequencing template. This table comes from immunoSEQ multiplex PCR, and its TCRdb copy is limited to in-frame clones, with some not included. The sample consists of thousands of clones, roughly two thirds of them appearing once. The study team obtained lesional scalp punch biopsies and peripheral blood from alopecia areata patients. Material: skin, obtained at week 0. The source is a human donor with alopecia areata.

The chain recombines TRBV18 with TRBJ2-3; tentative D call: TRBD1 (5 bases). Germline CDR1 KGHSH, CDR2 LQKENI. This CDR3 is 13 amino acids long. V was trimmed by 2 bases and J by 4 bases, leaving 7 bases between them. CDR3 sequence reads: CASSPGRADTQYF. The CDR3 DNA is TGTGCCAGCTCACCAGGCAGGGCAGATACGCAGTATTTT. Drawing the rest from reference TRBV18 and TRBJ2-3, the complete variable domain is NAGVMQNPRHLVRRRGQEARLRCSPMKGHSHVYWYRQLPEEGLKFMVYLQKENIIDESGMPKERFSAEFPKEGPSILRIQQVVRGDSAAYFCASSPGRADTQYFGPGTRLTVL.

This chain uses TRBV5-4 with TRBJ2-7; 9 positions agree with TRBD1. Germline loops: CDR1 SGHNT, CDR2 YYREEE (reference sequence). The CDR3 has 16 residues. V shed 3 bases, J shed 6 bases, and the junction held 13 bases outside the gene matches. CDR3 loop: CASSSFGGTGSFEQYF. The DNA of the CDR3 is TGTGCCAGCAGCTCCTTCGGGGGGACAGGGTCATTCGAGCAGTACTTC.

This chain joins TRBV5-1 and TRBJ2-5; D not certain. The V gene's germline CDR1 is SGHRS and CDR2 YFSETQ. Trimming removed 0 bases from V and 1 base from J, with 7 bases in between. The CDR3 sequence is 14 residues long. CDR3: CASSLDWAQETQYF. DNA of the CDR3: TGCGCCAGCAGCTTGGACTGGGCCCAAGAGACCCAGTACTTC.

The chain joins TRBV4-2 to TRBJ1-3, with D possibly TRBD1 on 6 matching bases. V was shortened by 4 bases and J by 7 bases, with 14 bases between the two germline ends. Germline values: CDR1 LGHNA, CDR2 YNFKEQ. The CDR3 is 14 residues long. In DNA form, the CDR3 reads TGTGCCAGCAGCCGGGAGGGAAGGGGGAACACCATATATTTT. Its translation: CASSREGRGNTIYF.

The chain is built from TRBV28 and TRBJ2-1, with 8 bases matching TRBD2. Looked up from germline, CDR1 is MDHEN and CDR2 is SYDVKM. CDR3 length: 16 amino acids. V was clipped by 3 bases and J by 9 bases; unmatched bases: 13. The CDR3 reads CASSFPGLGGGSEQFF. Here the CDR3 DNA reads TGTGCCAGCAGTTTCCCGGGACTAGGGGGTGGAAGTGAGCAGTTCTTC. The full variable domain, rest sourced from reference TRBV28 and TRBJ2-1, is DVKVTQSSRYLVKRTGEKVFLECVQDMDHENMFWYRQDPGLGLRLIYFSYDVKMKEKGDIPEGYSVSREKKERFSLILESASTNQTSMYLCASSFPGLGGGSEQFFGPGTRLTVL.

The chain carries TRBV11-2 and TRBJ2-7; weak D call: TRBD2 (6 bases). In germline, CDR1 is SGHAT, CDR2 FQNNGV. V lost 2 bases, J lost 5 bases, and 10 bases lay in between. CDR3 length equals 13 residues. In DNA, the CDR3 is TGTGCCAGCAGCTTAAGTCTAGCGAACGAGCAGTACTTC. It yields the protein CASSLSLANEQYF.

This chain uses TRBV7-9 with TRBJ1-1; no definite D call. Between the trimmed V and J ends, which lost 5 bases and 6 bases, there was a span of 16 bases. The CDR3 is 14 residues long. The germline gives CDR1 SEHNR, CDR2 FQNEAQ (reference sequence). CDR3 DNA sequence: TGTGCCAGCAGCCTCGTGGAGGGCGGACCTGAAGCTTTCTTT. Translation: CASSLVEGGPEAFF.

V and J are TRBV7-2 and TRBJ2-1; unclear D gene. Trimming cost V 0 bases and J 9 bases, with 9 bases left between them. This CDR3 is 13 amino acids long. Germline V lookup: CDR1 SGHTA, CDR2 FQGNSA. The CDR3, as DNA: TGTGCCAGCAGCTTAGCGGGTTGGGGTGAGCAGTTCTTC. Its translation: CASSLAGWGEQFF. The whole variable domain, remainder taken from reference TRBV7-2 and TRBJ2-1, is GAGVSQSPSNKVTEKGKDVELRCDPISGHTALYWYRQSLGQGLEFLIYFQGNSAPDKSGLPSDRFSAERTGGSVSTLTIQRTQQEDSAVYLCASSLAGWGEQFFGPGTRLTVL.

Worth noting for this clone: This probably arose from a read error, given a far larger clone one base away. V usage is TRBV7-9 and J usage is TRBJ2-2; 12 bases map to TRBD2. Germline assignment: CDR1 SEHNR and CDR2 FQNEAQ (reference sequence). The CDR3 is made up of 15 amino acids. This CDR3 reads CASSRTSGTTGERFF. The CDR3 nucleotides are TGTGCCAGCAGCCGGACTAGCGGGACCACCGGGGAGCGGTTTTTT.

A remark on this clone: One junction end does not reproduce the germline sequence, and a read error may be involved. The genes are TRBV5-3 and TRBJ2-3, with 7 bases fitting TRBD1. TRBV5-3 is identified as an open reading frame with a role that is uncertain. The CDR3 extends over 14 amino acids. The CDR3 loop reads CASSLGTAANTQYF. CDR3 in DNA: TGTGCCAGCAGCTTAGGGACAGCCGCGAATACGCAGTATTTT.